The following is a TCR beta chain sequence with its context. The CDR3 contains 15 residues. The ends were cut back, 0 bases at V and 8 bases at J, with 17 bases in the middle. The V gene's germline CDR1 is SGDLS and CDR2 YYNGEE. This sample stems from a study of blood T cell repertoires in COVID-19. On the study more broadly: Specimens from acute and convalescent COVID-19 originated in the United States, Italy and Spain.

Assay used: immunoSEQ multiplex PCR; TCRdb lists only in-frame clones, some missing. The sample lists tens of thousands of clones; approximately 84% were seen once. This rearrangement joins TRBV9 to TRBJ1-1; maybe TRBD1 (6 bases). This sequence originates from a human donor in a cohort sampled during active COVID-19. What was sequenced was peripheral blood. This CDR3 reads CASSVGTTGGAEAFF. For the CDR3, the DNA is TGTGCCAGCAGCGTAGGCACAACGGGGGGGGCCGAAGCTTTCTTT.